These 18 T cell receptor beta chains originate from one sample sequenced in a study of blood T cell repertoires in COVID-19. Some clones are missing from TCRdb's copy, which holds only in-frame ones; the method was immunoSEQ multiplex PCR. The sample holds 200,000 to 250,000 clones, about 90% seen once. Sequencing input: PBMCs or T cells enriched from blood (not recorded which). The receptor set was obtained from a man aged 25-45 years who had recovered from COVID-19.

The genes are TRBV30 and TRBJ1-5; D is possibly TRBD1 (6 bases). The CDR3 extends over 16 amino acids. Germline loops: CDR1 GTSNPN, CDR2 SVGIG (reference sequence). Trimming took 1 base from V and 0 from J, leaving 13 bases between them. CDR3 DNA: TGTGCCTGGAGTGATAGGACAGTGGATAGCAATCAGCCCCAGCATTTT. It translates to CAWSDRTVDSNQPQHF.

The gene calls are TRBV6-5 and TRBJ2-3; possible D gene TRBD2, 7 bases. The CDR3 covers 14 residues. V was cut by 8 bases and J by 5 bases, with 17 bases left in between. The germline V gene encodes CDR1 MNHEY and CDR2 SVGAGI. The CDR3 DNA follows: TGTGCCAGCCCGCTGGGAGGGGGTGAAGATACGCAGTATTTT. Translation: CASPLGGGEDTQYF.

The chain employs TRBV5-4 and TRBJ2-5; 9 bases line up with TRBD1. The CDR3 has 17 residues. The germline gives CDR1 SGHNT, CDR2 YYREEE (reference sequence). V lost 0 bases, J lost 5 bases, and 11 bases stayed unmatched. The CDR3 region is CASSLAPGQGRQETQYF. The CDR3 nucleotides read TGTGCCAGCAGCTTGGCCCCGGGACAGGGAAGGCAGGAGACCCAGTACTTC.

Only one count was recorded for this clone. The rearrangement links TRBV29-1 to TRBJ1-5; possible D gene TRBD1, 5 bases. Trimming pared 4 bases from V and 6 bases from J, leaving 13 bases between. The CDR3 extends over 13 amino acids. CDR1 is SQVTM, CDR2 ANQGSEA, per germline. CDR3 sequence: CSVAGHMGQPQHF. The CDR3 coding sequence is TGCAGCGTTGCAGGGCACATGGGTCAGCCCCAGCATTTT.

This chain connects TRBV4-2 to TRBJ1-6; D is uncertain. The CDR3 consists of 17 residues. Germline values: CDR1 LGHNA, CDR2 YNFKEQ. V shed 0 bases and J shed 8 bases, with 17 bases lying between them. In DNA form, the CDR3 reads TGTGCCAGCAGCCAAGATCTGGCCGCCAGCCGGGATTCACCCCTCCACTTT. Translated: CASSQDLAASRDSPLHF.

The gene calls are TRBV19 and TRBJ2-7; TRBD2 matches 9 bases. The CDR3 sequence is 15 residues long. J was trimmed by 1 base and V by 4 bases; bases with no gene match: 5. Germline V lookup: CDR1 LNHDA, CDR2 SQIVND (reference sequence). In DNA, the CDR3 is TGTGCCAGTAGTACCCTGACTAGCGGATCCTACGAGCAGTACTTC. Translated: CASSTLTSGSYEQYF.

V is TRBV5-1 and J is TRBJ2-1, with D possibly matching TRBD2 (5 bases). The CDR3 is 15 amino acids. V was cut by 1 base and J by 9 bases, with 17 bases left in between. Germline V lookup: CDR1 SGHRS, CDR2 YFSETQ. CDR3 nucleotide sequence: TGCGCCAGCAGCTTGTCGCGGGTCCAAGGGAGTGAGCAGTTCTTC. Translating gives CASSLSRVQGSEQFF.

The genes are TRBV7-9 and TRBJ1-3, with a weak D call TRBD1 (6 bases). The CDR3 is made up of 15 amino acids. Germline V CDR1 and CDR2: SEHNR, FQNEAQ (reference sequence). V lost 5 bases and J 6 bases, leaving 17 bases between the germline ends. CDR3 sequence reads: CASSLSRGRENTIYF. For the CDR3, the DNA is TGTGCCAGCAGCCTTAGCAGGGGAAGAGAAAACACCATATATTTT.

Relative to its sample, this clone is large. The chain couples TRBV6-4 to TRBJ2-2, with D perhaps TRBD2 (6 bases). The CDR3 is 13 residues long. V lost 4 bases, J lost 3 bases, and 6 bases lay in between. Germline V gene sequence: CDR1 MRHNA, CDR2 SNTAGT. In DNA, the CDR3 is TGTGCCAGCAGTGCTAGCGACACCGGGGAGCTGTTTTTT. Its protein is CASSASDTGELFF.

V gene TRBV29-1 combines with J gene TRBJ1-2, with a possible D match to TRBD1 (5 bases). V gave up 4 bases and J gave up 3 bases, with 6 bases separating them. The CDR3 is made up of 11 amino acids. Looked up from germline, CDR1 is SQVTM and CDR2 is ANQGSEA. The DNA of the CDR3 is TGCAGCGTTGGGGGGGACTATGGCTACACCTTC. It codes for CSVGGDYGYTF.

The CDR3 loop is CATQNQNTQYF. CDR3 coding DNA: TGTGCCACCCAAAATCAGAATACGCAGTATTTT. The gene calls are TRBV7-9 and TRBJ2-3; D gene ambiguous. The CDR3 totals 11 residues. The germline V gene encodes CDR1 SEHNR and CDR2 FQNEAQ (reference sequence). The V and J ends lost 10 bases and 7 bases respectively, with 12 bases between them.

The chain combines TRBV7-9 with TRBJ1-5; D may be TRBD1 (5 bases). V lost 1 base and J 4 bases, leaving 11 bases between the germline ends. Germline CDR1 SEHNR, CDR2 FQNEAQ (reference sequence). CDR3 size: 15 residues. CDR3 in amino acids: CASSLDISGNQPQHF. CDR3 nucleotides: TGTGCCAGCAGCTTAGATATATCAGGGAATCAGCCCCAGCATTTT.

This clone was recorded only once. This chain joins TRBV2 and TRBJ1-5, with D possibly being TRBD1 (6 bases). Germline values: CDR1 SNHLY, CDR2 FYNNEI. Trimming pared 7 bases from V and 2 bases from J, leaving 15 bases between. This CDR3 is built from 15 residues. This CDR3 reads CASKQRPGGNQPQHF. CDR3 in DNA: TGTGCCAGCAAACAAAGGCCAGGGGGCAATCAGCCCCAGCATTTT. Full variable domain (rest looked up from reference TRBV2 and TRBJ1-5): EPEVTQTPSHQVTQMGQEVILRCVPISNHLYFYWYRQILGQKVEFLVSFYNNEISEKSEIFDDQFSVERPDGSNFTLKIRSTKLEDSAMYFCASKQRPGGNQPQHFGDGTRLSIL.

This chain connects TRBV14 to TRBJ2-3; D might be TRBD2 (6 bases). V gave up 4 bases and J gave up 2 bases, with 19 bases separating them. The CDR3 is made up of 17 amino acids. From germline, CDR1 is SGHDN and CDR2 FVKESK. The CDR3 bases are TGTGCCAGCAGCCTTAATGGAGCTGCGGGAAACACAGATACGCAGTATTTT. Amino acid sequence: CASSLNGAAGNTDTQYF.

The chain recombines TRBV7-6 with TRBJ1-1; 7 bases align to TRBD1. Germline V lookup: CDR1 SGHVS, CDR2 FNYEAQ. V gave up 4 bases and J gave up 5 bases; unmatched junction bases: 13. The CDR3 is 16 amino acids. CDR3: CASSSDRATWGTEAFF. CDR3 in DNA: TGTGCCAGCAGCTCTGACAGGGCCACGTGGGGTACTGAAGCTTTCTTT.

The CDR3, as DNA: TGTGCCAGCCTGCAGGGGGCCACGAACACTGAAGCTTTCTTT. Translated: CASLQGATNTEAFF. V and J are TRBV6-5 and TRBJ1-1; 8 bases are shared with TRBD1. V gave up 8 bases and J gave up 1 base; unmatched junction bases: 6. The CDR3 totals 14 residues. In germline, CDR1 is MNHEY, CDR2 SVGAGI.

The V and J genes are TRBV7-2 and TRBJ2-5; 7 nucleotides align to TRBD2. This CDR3 has 15 residues. After removal of 5 bases from V and 3 bases from J, the junction contained 9 bases not matched to a gene. Germline V lookup: CDR1 SGHTA, CDR2 FQGNSA. CDR3 coding DNA: TGTGCCAGCAGCCCTCTAGCGGAAGTCGAAGAGACCCAGTACTTC. This codes for CASSPLAEVEETQYF.

J is TRBJ2-7 and V is TRBV30, with TRBD1 as a possible D gene (6 bases). Germline CDR1 is GTSNPN and CDR2 is SVGIG (reference sequence). The CDR3 spans 13 residues. Trimming took off 3 bases at V and 2 bases at J, with 11 bases between the two ends. CDR3 sequence: CAWSPQGAYEQYF. The CDR3, as DNA: TGTGCCTGGAGCCCACAGGGCGCCTACGAGCAGTACTTC.